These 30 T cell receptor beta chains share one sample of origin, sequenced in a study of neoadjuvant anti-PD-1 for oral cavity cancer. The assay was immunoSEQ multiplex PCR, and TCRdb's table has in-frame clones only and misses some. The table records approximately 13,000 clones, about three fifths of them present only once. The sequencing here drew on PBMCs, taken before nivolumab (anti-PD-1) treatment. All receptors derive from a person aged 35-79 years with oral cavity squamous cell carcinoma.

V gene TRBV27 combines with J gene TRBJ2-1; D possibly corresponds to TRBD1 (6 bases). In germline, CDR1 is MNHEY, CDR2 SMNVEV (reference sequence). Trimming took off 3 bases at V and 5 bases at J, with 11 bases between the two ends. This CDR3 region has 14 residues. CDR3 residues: CASSLAGANNEQFF. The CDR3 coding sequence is TGTGCCAGCAGTTTGGCAGGGGCCAACAATGAGCAGTTCTTC.

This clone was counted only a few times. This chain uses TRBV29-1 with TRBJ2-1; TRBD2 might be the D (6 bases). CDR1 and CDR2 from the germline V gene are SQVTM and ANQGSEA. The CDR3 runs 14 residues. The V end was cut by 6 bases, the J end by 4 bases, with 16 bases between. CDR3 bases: TGCAGCGTGCCCGGGGCGGGGAGTTACAATGAGCAGTTCTTC. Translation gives CSVPGAGSYNEQFF.

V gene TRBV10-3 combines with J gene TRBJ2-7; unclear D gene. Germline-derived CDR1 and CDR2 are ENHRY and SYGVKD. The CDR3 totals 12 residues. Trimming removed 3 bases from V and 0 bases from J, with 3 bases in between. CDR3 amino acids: CAISDSSYEQYF. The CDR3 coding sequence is TGTGCCATCAGTGACAGCTCCTACGAGCAGTACTTC.

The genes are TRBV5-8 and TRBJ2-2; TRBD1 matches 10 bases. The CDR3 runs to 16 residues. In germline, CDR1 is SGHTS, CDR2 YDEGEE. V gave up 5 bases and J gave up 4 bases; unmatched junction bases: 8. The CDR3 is CASRLRGTGVTGELFF. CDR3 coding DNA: TGTGCCAGCAGGCTGCGAGGGACAGGGGTCACCGGGGAGCTGTTTTTT.

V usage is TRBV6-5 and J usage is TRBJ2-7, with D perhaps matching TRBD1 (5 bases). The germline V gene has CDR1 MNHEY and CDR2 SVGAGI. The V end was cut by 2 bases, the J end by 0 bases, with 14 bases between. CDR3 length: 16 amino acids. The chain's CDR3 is CASSYRTTGGSYEQYF. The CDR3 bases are TGTGCCAGCAGTTACAGGACAACAGGCGGCTCCTACGAGCAGTACTTC.

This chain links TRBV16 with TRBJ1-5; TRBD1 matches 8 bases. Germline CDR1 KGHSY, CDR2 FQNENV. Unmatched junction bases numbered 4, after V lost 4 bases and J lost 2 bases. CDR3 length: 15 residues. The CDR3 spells CASSPQGARNQPQHF. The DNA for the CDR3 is TGTGCCAGCAGCCCTCAGGGGGCTCGCAATCAGCCCCAGCATTTT.

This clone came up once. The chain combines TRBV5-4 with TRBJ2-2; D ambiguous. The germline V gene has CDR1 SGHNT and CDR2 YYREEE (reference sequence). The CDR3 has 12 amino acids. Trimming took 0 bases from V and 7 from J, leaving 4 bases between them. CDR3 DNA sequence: TGTGCCAGCAGCTTGGTGGGCGGGGAGCTGTTTTTT. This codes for CASSLVGGELFF. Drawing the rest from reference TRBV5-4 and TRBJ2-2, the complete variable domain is ETGVTQSPTHLIKTRGQQVTLRCSSQSGHNTVSWYQQALGQGPQFIFQYYREEENGRGNFPPRFSGLQFPNYSSELNVNALELDDSALYLCASSLVGGELFFGEGSRLTVL.

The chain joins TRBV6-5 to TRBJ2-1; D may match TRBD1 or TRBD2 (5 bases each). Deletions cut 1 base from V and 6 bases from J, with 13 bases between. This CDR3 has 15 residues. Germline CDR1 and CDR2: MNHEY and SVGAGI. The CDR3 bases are TGTGCCAGCAGTTACTTTATGACGGGACCCAATGAGCAGTTCTTC. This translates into CASSYFMTGPNEQFF.

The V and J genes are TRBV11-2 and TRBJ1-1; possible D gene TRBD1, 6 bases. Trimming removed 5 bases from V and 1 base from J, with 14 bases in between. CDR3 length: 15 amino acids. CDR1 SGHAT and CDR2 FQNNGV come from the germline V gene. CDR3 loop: CASSHDRRGNTEAFF. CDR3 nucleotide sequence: TGTGCCAGCAGCCATGACAGGAGGGGGAACACTGAAGCTTTCTTT.

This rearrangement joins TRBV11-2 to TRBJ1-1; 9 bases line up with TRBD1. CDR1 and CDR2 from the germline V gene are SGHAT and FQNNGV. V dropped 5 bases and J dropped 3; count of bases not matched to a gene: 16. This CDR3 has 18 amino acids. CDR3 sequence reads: CASSAPTGGGRTHTEAFF. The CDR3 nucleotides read TGTGCCAGCAGCGCCCCAACAGGGGGCGGACGTACTCACACTGAAGCTTTCTTT.

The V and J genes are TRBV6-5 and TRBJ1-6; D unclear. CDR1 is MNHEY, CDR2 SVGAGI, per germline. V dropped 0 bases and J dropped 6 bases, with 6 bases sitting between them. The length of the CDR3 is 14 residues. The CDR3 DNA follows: TGTGCCAGCAGTTACTCGTCCGCTAATTCACCCCTCCACTTT. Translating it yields CASSYSSANSPLHF.

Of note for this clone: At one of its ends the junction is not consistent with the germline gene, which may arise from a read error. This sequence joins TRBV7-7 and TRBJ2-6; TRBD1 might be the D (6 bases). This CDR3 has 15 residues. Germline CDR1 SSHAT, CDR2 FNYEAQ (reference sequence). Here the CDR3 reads CASSSGVSGANVLTF. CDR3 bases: TGTGCTAGCAGCTCAGGGGTGTCTGGGGCCAACGTCCTGACTTTC.

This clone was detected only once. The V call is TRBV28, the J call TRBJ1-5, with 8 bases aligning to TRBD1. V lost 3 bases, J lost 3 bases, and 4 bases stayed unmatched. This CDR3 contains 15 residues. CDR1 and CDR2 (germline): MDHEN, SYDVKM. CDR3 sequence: CASSFQGAFNQPQHF. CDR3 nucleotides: TGTGCCAGCAGTTTTCAGGGGGCTTTCAATCAGCCCCAGCATTTT.

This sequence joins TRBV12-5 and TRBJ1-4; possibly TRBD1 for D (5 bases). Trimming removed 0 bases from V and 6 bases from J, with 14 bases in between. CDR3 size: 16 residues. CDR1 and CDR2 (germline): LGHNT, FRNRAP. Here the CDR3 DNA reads TGTGCTAGTGGTTTGGTAATCGGGGGAGGAGATGAAAAACTGTTTTTT. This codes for CASGLVIGGGDEKLFF.

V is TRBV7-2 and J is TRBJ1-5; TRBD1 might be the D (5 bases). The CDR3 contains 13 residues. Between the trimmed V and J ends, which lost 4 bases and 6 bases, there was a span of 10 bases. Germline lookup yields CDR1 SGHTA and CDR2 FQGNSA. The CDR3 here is CASSWGVSQPQHF. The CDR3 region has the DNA TGTGCCAGCAGCTGGGGGGTTAGTCAGCCCCAGCATTTT.

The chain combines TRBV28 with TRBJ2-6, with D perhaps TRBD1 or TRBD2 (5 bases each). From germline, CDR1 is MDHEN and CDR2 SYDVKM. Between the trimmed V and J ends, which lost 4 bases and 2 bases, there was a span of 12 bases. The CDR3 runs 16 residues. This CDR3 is CASSSPMGAGANVLTF. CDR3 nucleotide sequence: TGTGCCAGCAGTTCCCCCATGGGGGCTGGGGCCAACGTCCTGACTTTC.

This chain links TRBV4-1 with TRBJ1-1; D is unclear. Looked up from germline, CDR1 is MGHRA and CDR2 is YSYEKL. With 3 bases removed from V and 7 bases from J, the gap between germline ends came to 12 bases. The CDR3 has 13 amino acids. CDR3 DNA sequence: TGCGCCAGCAGCCACCAAAGGACTAGTGAAGCTTTCTTT. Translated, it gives CASSHQRTSEAFF.

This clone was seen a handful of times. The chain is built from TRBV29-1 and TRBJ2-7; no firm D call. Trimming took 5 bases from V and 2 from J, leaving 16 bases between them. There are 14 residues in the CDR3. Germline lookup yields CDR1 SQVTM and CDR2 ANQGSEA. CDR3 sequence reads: CSVRRGRRPYEQYF. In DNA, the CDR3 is TGCAGCGTTCGAAGAGGCAGGCGACCCTACGAGCAGTACTTC.

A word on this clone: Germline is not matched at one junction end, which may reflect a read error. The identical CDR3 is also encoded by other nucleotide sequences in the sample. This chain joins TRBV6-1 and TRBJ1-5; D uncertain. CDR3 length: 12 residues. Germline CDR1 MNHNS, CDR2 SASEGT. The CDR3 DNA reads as TGCGCCAGCAGTGTGCAGAGTAGGCCCCAGCATTTT. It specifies CASSVQSRPQHF.

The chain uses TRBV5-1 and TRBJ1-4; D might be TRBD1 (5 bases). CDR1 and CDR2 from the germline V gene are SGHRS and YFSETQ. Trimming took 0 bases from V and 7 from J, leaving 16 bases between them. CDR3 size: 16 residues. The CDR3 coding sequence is TGCGCCAGCAGCTTGGTACCAGGGCAAACGGGTGAAAAACTGTTTTTT. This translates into CASSLVPGQTGEKLFF.

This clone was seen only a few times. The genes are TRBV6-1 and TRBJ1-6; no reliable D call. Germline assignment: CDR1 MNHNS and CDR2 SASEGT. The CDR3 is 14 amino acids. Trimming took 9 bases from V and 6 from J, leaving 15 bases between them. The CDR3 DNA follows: TGTGCCAGTTCACGAGGGCCGGGTAATTCACCCCTCCACTTT. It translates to CASSRGPGNSPLHF.

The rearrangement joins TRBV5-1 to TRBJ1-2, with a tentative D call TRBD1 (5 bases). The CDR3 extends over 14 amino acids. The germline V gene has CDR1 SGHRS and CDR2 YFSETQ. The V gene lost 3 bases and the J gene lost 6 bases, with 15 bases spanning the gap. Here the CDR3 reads CASSSEGTLHGYTF. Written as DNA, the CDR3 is TGCGCCAGCAGCTCCGAAGGGACTTTACATGGCTACACCTTC.

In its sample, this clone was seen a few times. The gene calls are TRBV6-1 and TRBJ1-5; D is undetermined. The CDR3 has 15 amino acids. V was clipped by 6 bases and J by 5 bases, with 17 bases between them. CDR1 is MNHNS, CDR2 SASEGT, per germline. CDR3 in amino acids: CASRPGLHMDQPQHF. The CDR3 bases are TGTGCCAGCAGGCCTGGTCTCCACATGGATCAGCCCCAGCATTTT.

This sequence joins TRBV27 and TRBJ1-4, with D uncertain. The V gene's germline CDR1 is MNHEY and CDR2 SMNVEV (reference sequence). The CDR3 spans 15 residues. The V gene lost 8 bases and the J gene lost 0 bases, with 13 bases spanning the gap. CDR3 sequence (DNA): TGTGCCAGCTCCTCGTTAGGTGCAACTAATGAAAAACTGTTTTTT. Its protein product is CASSSLGATNEKLFF. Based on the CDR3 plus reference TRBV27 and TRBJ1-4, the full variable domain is EAQVTQNPRYLITVTGKKLTVTCSQNMNHEYMSWYRQDPGLGLRQIYYSMNVEVTDKGDVPEGYKVSRKEKRNFPLILESPSPNQTSLYFCASSSLGATNEKLFFGSGTQLSVL.

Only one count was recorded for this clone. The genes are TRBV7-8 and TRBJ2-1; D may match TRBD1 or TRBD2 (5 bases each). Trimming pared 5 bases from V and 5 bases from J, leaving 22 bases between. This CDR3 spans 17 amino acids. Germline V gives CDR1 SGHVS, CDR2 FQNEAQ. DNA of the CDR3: TGTGCCAGCAGCCTCAGGGAGATGATGAAGTGGGACAATGAGCAGTTCTTC. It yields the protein CASSLREMMKWDNEQFF.

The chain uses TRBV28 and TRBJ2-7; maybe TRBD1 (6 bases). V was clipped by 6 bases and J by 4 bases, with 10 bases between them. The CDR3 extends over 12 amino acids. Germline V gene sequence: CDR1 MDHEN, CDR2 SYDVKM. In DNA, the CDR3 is TGTGCCAGCAGGGGACAAATTTACGAGCAGTACTTC. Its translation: CASRGQIYEQYF.

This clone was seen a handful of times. The CDR3 DNA sequence: TGTGCCAGCTCACCACCCGGAGGACAGGTTCTAAAGGCTGGCTACACCTTC. This codes for CASSPPGGQVLKAGYTF. The chain links TRBV18 to TRBJ1-2; 7 bases map to TRBD1. J gave up 7 bases and V 0 bases, and 14 bases lay outside the gene matches. Germline V CDR1 and CDR2: KGHSH, LQKENI. The CDR3 runs to 17 residues.

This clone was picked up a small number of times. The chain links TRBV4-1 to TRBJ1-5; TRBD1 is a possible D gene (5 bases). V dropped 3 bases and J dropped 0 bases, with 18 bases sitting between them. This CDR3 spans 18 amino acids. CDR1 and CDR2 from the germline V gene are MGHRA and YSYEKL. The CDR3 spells CASSQGPDSVFSNQPQHF. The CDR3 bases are TGCGCCAGCAGCCAGGGACCCGACAGTGTTTTTAGCAATCAGCCCCAGCATTTT.

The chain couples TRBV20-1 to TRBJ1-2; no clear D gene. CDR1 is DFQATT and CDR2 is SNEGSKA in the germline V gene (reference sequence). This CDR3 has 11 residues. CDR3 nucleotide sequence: TGCAGCCAAGAGATCGGGTCAGGCTACACCTTC. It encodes CSQEIGSGYTF.

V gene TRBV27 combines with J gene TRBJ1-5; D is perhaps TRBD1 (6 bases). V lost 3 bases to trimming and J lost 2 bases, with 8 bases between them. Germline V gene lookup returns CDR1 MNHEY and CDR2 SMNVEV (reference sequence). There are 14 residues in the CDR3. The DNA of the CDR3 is TGTGCCAGCAGTTTCCAGGGGCGCAATCAGCCCCAGCATTTT. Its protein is CASSFQGRNQPQHF.